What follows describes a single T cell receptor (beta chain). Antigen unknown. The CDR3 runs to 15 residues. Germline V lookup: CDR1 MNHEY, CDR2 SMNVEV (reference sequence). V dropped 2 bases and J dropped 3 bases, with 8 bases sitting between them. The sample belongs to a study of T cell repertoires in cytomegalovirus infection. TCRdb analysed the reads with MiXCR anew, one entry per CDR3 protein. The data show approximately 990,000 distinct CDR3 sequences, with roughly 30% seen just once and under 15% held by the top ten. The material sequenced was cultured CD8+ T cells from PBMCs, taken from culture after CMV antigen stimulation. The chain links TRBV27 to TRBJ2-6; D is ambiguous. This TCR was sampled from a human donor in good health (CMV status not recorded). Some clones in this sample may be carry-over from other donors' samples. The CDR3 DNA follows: TGTGCCAGCAGTTTAATTGGGGTTGGGGCCAACGTCCTGACTTTC. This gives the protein CASSLIGVGANVLTF.